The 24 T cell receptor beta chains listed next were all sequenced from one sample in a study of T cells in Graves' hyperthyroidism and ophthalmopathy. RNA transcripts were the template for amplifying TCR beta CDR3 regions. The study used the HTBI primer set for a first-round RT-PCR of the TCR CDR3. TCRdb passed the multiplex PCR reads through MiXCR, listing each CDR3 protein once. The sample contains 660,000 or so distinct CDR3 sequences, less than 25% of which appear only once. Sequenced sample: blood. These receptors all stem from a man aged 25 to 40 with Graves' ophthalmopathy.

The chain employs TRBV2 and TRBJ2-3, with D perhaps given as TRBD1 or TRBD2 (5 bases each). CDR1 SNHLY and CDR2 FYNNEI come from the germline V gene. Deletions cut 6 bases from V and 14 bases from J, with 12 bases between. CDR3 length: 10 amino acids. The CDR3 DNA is TGTGCCAGCAGGGAGGACACACCGTATTTT. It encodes CASREDTPYF.

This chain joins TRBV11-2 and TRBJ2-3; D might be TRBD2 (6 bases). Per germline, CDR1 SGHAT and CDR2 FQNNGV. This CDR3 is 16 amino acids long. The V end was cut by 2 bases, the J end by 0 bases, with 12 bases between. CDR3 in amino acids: CASSLPIRGSTDTQYF. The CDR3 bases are TGTGCCAGCAGCTTACCCATCCGGGGGAGCACAGATACGCAGTATTTT.

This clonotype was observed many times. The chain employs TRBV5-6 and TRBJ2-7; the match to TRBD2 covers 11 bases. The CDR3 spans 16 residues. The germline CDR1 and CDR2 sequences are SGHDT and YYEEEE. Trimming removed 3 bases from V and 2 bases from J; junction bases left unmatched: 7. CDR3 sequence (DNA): TGTGCCAGCAGCTCCACAGGGACTAGCGGAGCCTACGAGCAGTACTTC. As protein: CASSSTGTSGAYEQYF.

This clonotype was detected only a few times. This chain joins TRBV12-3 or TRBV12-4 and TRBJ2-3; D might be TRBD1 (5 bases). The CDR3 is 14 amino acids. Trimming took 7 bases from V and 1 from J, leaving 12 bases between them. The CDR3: CASTNRIRTDTQYF. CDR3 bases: TGTGCCAGCACCAACAGGATTCGCACAGATACGCAGTATTTT.

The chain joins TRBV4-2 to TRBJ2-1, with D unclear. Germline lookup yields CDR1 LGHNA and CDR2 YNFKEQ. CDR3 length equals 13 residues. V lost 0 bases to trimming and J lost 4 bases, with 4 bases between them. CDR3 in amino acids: CASSQETYNEQFF. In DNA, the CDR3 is TGTGCCAGCAGCCAAGAGACTTACAATGAGCAGTTCTTC.

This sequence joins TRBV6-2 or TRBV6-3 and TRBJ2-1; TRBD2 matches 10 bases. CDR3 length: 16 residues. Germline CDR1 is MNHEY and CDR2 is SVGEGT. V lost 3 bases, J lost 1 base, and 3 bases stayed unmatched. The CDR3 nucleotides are TGTGCCAGCAGTTATACTAGCGGGGCTTCCTACAATGAGCAGTTCTTC. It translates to CASSYTSGASYNEQFF.

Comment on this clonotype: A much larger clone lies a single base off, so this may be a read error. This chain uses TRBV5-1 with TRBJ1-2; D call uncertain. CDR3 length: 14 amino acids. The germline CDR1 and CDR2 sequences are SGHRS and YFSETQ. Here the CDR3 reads CASGLDGRTYGYTF. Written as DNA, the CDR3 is TGCGCCAGCGGCTTAGACGGCAGGACCTATGGCTACACCTTC.

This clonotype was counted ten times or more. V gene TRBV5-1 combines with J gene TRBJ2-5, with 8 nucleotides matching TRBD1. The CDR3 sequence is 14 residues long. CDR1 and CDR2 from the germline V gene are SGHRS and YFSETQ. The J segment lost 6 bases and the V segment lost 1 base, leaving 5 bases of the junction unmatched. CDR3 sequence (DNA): TGCGCCAGCAGCTTGTTCCAGGGGGCTAAGACCCAGTACTTC. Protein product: CASSLFQGAKTQYF.

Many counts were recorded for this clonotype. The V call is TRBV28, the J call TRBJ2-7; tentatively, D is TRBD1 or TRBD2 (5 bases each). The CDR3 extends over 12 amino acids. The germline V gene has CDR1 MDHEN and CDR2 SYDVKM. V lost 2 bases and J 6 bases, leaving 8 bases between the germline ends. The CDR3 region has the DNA TGTGCCAGCAGTTTAGAGGGACGCGAGCAGTACTTC. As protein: CASSLEGREQYF.

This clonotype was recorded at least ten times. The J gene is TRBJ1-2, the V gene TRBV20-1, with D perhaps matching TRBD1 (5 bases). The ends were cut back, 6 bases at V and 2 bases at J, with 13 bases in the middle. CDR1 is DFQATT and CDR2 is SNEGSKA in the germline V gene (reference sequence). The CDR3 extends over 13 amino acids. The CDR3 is CSASDGGNYGYTF. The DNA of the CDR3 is TGCAGTGCCTCTGATGGGGGAAACTATGGCTACACCTTC.

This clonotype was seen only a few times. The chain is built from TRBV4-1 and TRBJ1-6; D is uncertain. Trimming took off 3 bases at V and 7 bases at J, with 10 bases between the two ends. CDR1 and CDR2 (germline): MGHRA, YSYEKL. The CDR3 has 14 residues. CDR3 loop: CASSQQNLNSPLHF. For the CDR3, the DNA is TGCGCCAGCAGCCAGCAGAACCTAAATTCACCCCTCCACTTT.

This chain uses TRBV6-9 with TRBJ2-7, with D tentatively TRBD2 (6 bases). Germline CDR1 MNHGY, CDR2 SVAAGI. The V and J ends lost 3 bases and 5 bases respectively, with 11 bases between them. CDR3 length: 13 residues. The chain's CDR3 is CASSYGGQNEQYF. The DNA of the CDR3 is TGTGCCAGCAGTTACGGAGGGCAGAACGAGCAGTACTTC.

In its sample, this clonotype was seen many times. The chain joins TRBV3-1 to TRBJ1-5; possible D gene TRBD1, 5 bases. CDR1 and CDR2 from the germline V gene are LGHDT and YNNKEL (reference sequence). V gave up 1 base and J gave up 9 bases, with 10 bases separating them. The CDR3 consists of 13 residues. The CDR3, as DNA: TGTGCCAGCAGCCAAGTGGGGGTTTTGCCCCAGCATTTT. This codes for CASSQVGVLPQHF.

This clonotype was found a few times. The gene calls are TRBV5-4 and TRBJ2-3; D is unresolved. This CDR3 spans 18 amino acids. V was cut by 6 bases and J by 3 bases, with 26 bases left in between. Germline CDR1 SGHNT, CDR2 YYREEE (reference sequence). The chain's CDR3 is CASTRSSGGSWKTDTQYF. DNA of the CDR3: TGTGCCAGCACAAGATCGTCGGGTGGGTCTTGGAAGACAGATACGCAGTATTTT.

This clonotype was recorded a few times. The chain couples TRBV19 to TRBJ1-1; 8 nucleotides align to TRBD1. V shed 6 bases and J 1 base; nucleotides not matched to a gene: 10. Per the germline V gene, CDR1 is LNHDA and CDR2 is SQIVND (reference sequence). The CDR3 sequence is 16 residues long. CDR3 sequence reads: CASRSRGLAPNTEAFF. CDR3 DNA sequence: TGTGCCAGTAGGAGCAGGGGGCTGGCGCCGAACACTGAAGCTTTCTTT.

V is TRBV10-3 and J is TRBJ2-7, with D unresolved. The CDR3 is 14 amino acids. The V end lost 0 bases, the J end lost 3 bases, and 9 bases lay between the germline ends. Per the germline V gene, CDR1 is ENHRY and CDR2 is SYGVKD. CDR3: CAISESSLGYEQYF. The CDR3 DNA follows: TGTGCCATCAGTGAGTCGAGTCTGGGCTACGAGCAGTACTTC.

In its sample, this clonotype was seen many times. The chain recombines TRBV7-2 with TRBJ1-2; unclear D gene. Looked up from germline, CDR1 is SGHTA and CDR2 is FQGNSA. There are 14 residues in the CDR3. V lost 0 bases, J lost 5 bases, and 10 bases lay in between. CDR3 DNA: TGTGCCAGCAGCTTAGCGAGCCCAACTTATGGCTACACCTTC. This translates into CASSLASPTYGYTF.

The CDR3 is CASSLYRSTDTQYF. In nucleotides, the CDR3 is TGTGCCAGCAGTTTATACCGCAGCACAGATACGCAGTATTTT. V is TRBV27 and J is TRBJ2-3; D remains unclear. The CDR3 spans 14 residues. The V end lost 1 base, the J end lost 0 bases, and 5 bases lay between the germline ends. CDR1 MNHEY and CDR2 SMNVEV come from the germline V gene (reference sequence).

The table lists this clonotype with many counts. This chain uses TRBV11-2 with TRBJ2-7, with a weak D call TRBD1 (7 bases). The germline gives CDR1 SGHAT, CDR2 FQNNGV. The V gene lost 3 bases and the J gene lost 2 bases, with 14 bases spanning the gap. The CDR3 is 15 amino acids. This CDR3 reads CASSFQGGFPYEQYF. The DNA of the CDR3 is TGTGCCAGCAGCTTCCAGGGGGGTTTTCCCTACGAGCAGTACTTC.

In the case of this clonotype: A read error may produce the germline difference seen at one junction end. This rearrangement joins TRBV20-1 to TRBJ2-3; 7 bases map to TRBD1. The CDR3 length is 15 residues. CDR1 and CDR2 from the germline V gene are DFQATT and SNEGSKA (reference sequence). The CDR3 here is CSAEHPTGMTGTQYF. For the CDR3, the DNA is TGCAGTGCTGAACACCCGACAGGGATGACAGGTACGCAGTATTTT.

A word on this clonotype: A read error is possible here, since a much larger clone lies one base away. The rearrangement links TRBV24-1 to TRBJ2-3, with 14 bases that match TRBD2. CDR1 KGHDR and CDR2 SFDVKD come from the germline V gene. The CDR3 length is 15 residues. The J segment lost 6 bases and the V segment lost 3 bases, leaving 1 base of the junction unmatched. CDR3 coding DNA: TGTGCCACCAGTGATCGGACTAGCGGGGGGGATACGCAGTATTTT. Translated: CATSDRTSGGDTQYF.

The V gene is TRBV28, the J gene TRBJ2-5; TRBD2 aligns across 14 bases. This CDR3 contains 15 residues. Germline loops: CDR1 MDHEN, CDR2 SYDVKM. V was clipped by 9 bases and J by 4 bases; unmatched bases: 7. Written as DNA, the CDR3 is TGTGCCAGTTCAGGGACTAGCGGGAGCCCAGAGACCCAGTACTTC. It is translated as CASSGTSGSPETQYF.

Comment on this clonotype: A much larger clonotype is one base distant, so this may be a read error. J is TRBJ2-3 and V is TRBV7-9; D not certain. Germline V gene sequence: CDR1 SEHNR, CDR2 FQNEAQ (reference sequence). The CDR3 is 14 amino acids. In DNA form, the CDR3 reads TGTGCCAGCAGCTTAGACATGGGCACAGATACGAAGTATTTT. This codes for CASSLDMGTDTKYF. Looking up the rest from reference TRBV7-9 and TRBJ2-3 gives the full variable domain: DTGVSQNPRHKITKRGQNVTFRCDPISEHNRLYWYRQTLGQGPEFLTYFQNEAQLEKSRLLSDRFSAERPKGSFSTLEIQRTEQGDSAMYLCASSLDMGTDTKYFGPGTRLTVL.

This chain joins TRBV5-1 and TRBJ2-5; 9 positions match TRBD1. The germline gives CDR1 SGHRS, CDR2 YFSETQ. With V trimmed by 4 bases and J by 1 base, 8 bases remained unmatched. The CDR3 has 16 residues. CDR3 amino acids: CASSNVPQGAQETQYF. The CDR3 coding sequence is TGCGCCAGCAGCAACGTTCCACAGGGGGCCCAAGAGACCCAGTACTTC.